Sequencing of this TCR beta chain was carried out in a study of T cell repertoires in cytomegalovirus infection. Background on the study: The public TCR beta signatures pointed to both CMV infection and matching HLA type.

TCRdb redid the calling of the reads with MiXCR, one entry per CDR3 protein. The sample has about 240,000 distinct CDR3 sequences; 12% are singletons. CDR1 is SGHKS, CDR2 YYEKEE, per germline (reference sequence). CDR3 size: 15 residues. The V end lost 0 bases, the J end lost 4 bases, and 13 bases lay between the germline ends. This clonotype was recorded a few times. V is TRBV5-5 and J is TRBJ2-5, with D unclear. The clonotype originates from a human donor in good health (CMV status not recorded). Some clones in this sample may be carry-over from other donors' samples. The sample was PBMCs. CDR3 loop: CASSLGPSDAETQYF. In nucleotides, the CDR3 is TGTGCCAGCAGCTTGGGTCCTAGTGACGCAGAGACCCAGTACTTC. Full variable domain (missing parts from reference TRBV5-5 and TRBJ2-5): DAGVTQSPTHLIKTRGQQVTLRCSPISGHKSVSWYQQVLGQGPQFIFQYYEKEERGRGNFPDRFSARQFPNYSSELNVNALLLGDSALYLCASSLGPSDAETQYFGPGTRLLVL.